The rows below give T cell receptor beta chains drawn from one sample of a study of cytomegalovirus exposure and HLA in healthy donors. Profiled with immunoSEQ multiplex PCR; TCRdb holds only in-frame clones, not every one. The sample records approximately 90,000 clones, around three quarters being singletons. The source material was PBMCs. The receptors shown here come from a male donor in good health and CMV-seronegative. Both conserved end residues are trimmed from each CDR3. Each record gives: J gene, V gene, CDR3 protein.

>TRBJ1-4|TRBV5-1
ASSLQGLDEKLF
>TRBJ2-7|TRBV4-3
ASSQRESYEQY
>TRBJ2-3|TRBV2
ASSVGTDTQY
>TRBJ2-3|TRBV6-5
ASSYSPSGNTDTQY
>.|TRBV7-2
ASSLSFSYEQY
>TRBJ2-3|TRBV6-5
ASSRGYLADTQY
>TRBJ1-5|TRBV28
ASSRDRGYGGNQPQH
>TRBJ1-2|TRBV7-2
ASSLETGANYGYT
>TRBJ2-4|TRBV4-1
ASSGSGQGEYRAKNIQY
>TRBJ2-1|TRBV5-4
ASSATGSYNEQF
>TRBJ1-1|TRBV5-1
ASSFRGTEAF
>TRBJ1-1|TRBV28
ASNRGRVNTEAF
>TRBJ1-2|TRBV6-6
ASSRGPTYGYT
>TRBJ1-2|TRBV2
ASTSVGQTNYGYT
>TRBJ1-1|TRBV9
ASSGGYTEAF
>TRBJ2-3|TRBV9
ASSSNRAFTDTQY
>TRBJ2-2|TRBV9
ASTPGSGGAGELF
>TRBJ1-2|TRBV11-2
ASSSKLTGSYGYT
>TRBJ2-2|TRBV27
ASSLRLAGPGELF
>TRBJ1-2|TRBV6-4
ASSEGQDAYGYT
>TRBJ1-1|TRBV28
ASRILMNTEAF
>TRBJ2-7|TRBV9
ASSVATRYEQY
>TRBJ2-3|TRBV4-1
ASSQDAWGGLRHGTDTQY
>TRBJ2-7|TRBV29-1
SAESDRNYEQY
>TRBJ1-5|TRBV28
ASSLIGTQPQH
>TRBJ1-2|TRBV4-3
ASSRDLRVPYGYT
>TRBJ2-5|TRBV5-1
VSSLGSGGETQY
>TRBJ2-3|TRBV11-3
ASSLVAGASTDTQY
>TRBJ1-2|TRBV5-1
ASSLSRVDGYT
>TRBJ2-7|TRBV11-2
ASSLGDSTFYEQY
>TRBJ2-4|TRBV9
ASSPLAGGSGNIQY
>TRBJ1-3|TRBV4-3
ASSPEGGSGNTIY
>TRBJ2-7|TRBV25-1
ASSAGTRAYEQY
>TRBJ2-2|TRBV2
ASSEATSEGELF
>TRBJ1-2|TRBV9
ASSGGFNYGYT
>TRBJ1-1|TRBV7-2
ASSLQGGRYTEAF